This TCR beta chain was sequenced in a study of tumor-infiltrating lymphocytes in glioblastoma multiforme. Germline values: CDR1 DFQATT, CDR2 SNEGSKA (reference sequence). V lost 5 bases and J lost 1, with 11 bases in between. CDR3 length: 13 residues. TCRB libraries came from RNA via three nested multiplex PCR rounds. TCRdb ran MiXCR on the multiplex PCR reads and lists one entry per CDR3 protein. Here the sample spans 13,000 or so distinct CDR3 sequences, around 60% being singletons. This rearrangement joins TRBV20-1 to TRBJ2-5; a weak D match, TRBD1 (5 bases). Sequenced material: brain tumor tissue. This TCR came from a male donor with glioblastoma. This chain's CDR3 is CSAPRQPQETQYF. The CDR3 DNA reads as TGCAGTGCTCCTCGACAGCCCCAAGAGACCCAGTACTTC.